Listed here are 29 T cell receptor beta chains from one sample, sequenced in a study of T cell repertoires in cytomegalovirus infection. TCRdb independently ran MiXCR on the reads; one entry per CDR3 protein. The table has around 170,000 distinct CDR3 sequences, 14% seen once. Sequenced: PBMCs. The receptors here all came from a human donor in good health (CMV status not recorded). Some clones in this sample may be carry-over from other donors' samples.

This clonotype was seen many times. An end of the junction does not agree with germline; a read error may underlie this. CDR3 DNA sequence: TGTGCCAGCAGCCGCACTATGAAGACTGAAGCTTTCTTT. It yields the protein CASSRTMKTEAFF. The rearrangement uses TRBV6-6 and TRBJ1-1; the D is unclear. Germline assignment: CDR1 MNHNY and CDR2 SVGAGI (reference sequence). The CDR3 runs to 13 residues.

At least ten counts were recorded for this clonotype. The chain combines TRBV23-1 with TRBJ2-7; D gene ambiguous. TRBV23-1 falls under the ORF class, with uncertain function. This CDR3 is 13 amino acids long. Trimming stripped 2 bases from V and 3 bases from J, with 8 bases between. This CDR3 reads CASSQEGVYEQYF. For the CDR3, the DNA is TGCGCCAGCAGTCAAGAAGGAGTCTACGAGCAGTACTTC.

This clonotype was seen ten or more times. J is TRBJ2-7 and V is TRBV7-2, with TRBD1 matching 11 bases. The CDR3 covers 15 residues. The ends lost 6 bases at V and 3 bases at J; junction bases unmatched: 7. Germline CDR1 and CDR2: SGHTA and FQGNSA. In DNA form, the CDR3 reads TGTGCCAGCAGTCGCCACGGGACAGGGGGCTACGAGCAGTACTTC. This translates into CASSRHGTGGYEQYF.

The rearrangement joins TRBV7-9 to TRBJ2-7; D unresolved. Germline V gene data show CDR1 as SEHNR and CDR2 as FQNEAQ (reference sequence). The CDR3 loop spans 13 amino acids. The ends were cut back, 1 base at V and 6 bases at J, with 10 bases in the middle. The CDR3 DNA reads TGTGCCAGCAGCTTAGTTTCGGAAGGCGAGCAGTACTTC. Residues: CASSLVSEGEQYF.

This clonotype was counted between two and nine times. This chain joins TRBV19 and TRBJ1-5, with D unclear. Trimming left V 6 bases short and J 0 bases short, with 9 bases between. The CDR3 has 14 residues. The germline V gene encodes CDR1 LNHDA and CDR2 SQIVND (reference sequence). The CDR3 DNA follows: TGTGCCAGTAGCTTTCTCCCTAGCAATCAGCCCCAGCATTTT. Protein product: CASSFLPSNQPQHF. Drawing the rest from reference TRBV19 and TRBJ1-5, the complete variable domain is DGGITQSPKYLFRKEGQNVTLSCEQNLNHDAMYWYRQDPGQGLRLIYYSQIVNDFQKGDIAEGYSVSREKKESFPLTVTSAQKNPTAFYLCASSFLPSNQPQHFGDGTRLSIL.

The CDR3 here is CASSPQGASQPQHF. CDR3 nucleotides: TGTGCCAGCAGCCCTCAGGGGGCTAGTCAGCCCCAGCATTTT. The V gene is TRBV5-6, the J gene TRBJ1-5, with 8 bases aligning to TRBD1. The CDR3 loop spans 14 amino acids. The junction had 6 bases not matched to a gene; V was cut back by 4 bases and J by 6 bases. From germline, CDR1 is SGHDT and CDR2 YYEEEE. Together with reference TRBV5-6 and TRBJ1-5, the CDR3 gives the full variable domain: DAGVTQSPTHLIKTRGQQVTLRCSPKSGHDTVSWYQQALGQGPQFIFQYYEEEERQRGNFPDRFSGHQFPNYSSELNVNALLLGDSALYLCASSPQGASQPQHFGDGTRLSIL.

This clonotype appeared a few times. CDR3 in amino acids: CSVETASGANVLTF. In nucleotides, the CDR3 is TGCAGCGTGGAGACAGCTTCAGGGGCCAACGTCCTGACTTTC. The rearrangement joins TRBV29-1 to TRBJ2-6; D might be TRBD1 (5 bases). CDR3 size: 14 residues. Per germline, CDR1 SQVTM and CDR2 ANQGSEA. The V and J ends lost 6 bases and 4 bases respectively, with 13 bases between them. The full variable domain, rest sourced from reference TRBV29-1 and TRBJ2-6, is SAVISQKPSRDICQRGTSLTIQCQVDSQVTMMFWYRQQPGQSLTLIATANQGSEATYESGFVIDKFPISRPNLTFSTLTVSNMSPEDSSIYLCSVETASGANVLTFGAGSRLTVL.

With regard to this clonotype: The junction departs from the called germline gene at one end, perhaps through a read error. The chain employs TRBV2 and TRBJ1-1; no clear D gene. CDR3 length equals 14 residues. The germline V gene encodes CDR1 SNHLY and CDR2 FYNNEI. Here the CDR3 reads CASSDGRMGTEALF. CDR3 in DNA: TGTGCCAGCAGTGATGGGCGCATGGGCACTGAAGCTTTGTTT.

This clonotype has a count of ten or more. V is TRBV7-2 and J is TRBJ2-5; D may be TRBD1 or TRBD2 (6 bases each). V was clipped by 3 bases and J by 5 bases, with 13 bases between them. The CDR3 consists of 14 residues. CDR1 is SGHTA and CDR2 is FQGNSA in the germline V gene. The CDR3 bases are TGTGCCAGCAGCTTTGATCGGGGGCAGGAGACCCAGTACTTC. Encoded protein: CASSFDRGQETQYF.

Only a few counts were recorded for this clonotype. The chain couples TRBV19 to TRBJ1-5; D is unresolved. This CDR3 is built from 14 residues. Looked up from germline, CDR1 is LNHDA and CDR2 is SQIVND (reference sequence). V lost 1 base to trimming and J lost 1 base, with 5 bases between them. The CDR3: CASSIGPSNQPQHF. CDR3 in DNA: TGTGCCAGTAGTATAGGACCGAGCAATCAGCCCCAGCATTTT.

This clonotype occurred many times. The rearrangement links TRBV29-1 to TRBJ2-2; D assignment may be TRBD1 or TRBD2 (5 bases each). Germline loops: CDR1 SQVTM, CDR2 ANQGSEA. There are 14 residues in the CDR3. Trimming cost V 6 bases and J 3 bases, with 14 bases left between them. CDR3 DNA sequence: TGCAGCGTCGAAAGGGGAGCCGACACCGGGGAGCTGTTTTTT. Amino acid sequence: CSVERGADTGELFF.

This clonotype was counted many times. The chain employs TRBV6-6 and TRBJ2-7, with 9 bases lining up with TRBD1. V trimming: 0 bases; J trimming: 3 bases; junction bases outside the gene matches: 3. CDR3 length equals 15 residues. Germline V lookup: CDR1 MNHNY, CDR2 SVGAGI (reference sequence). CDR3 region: CASSYSTGGIYEQYF. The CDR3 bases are TGTGCCAGCAGTTACTCGACAGGGGGGATCTACGAGCAGTACTTC.

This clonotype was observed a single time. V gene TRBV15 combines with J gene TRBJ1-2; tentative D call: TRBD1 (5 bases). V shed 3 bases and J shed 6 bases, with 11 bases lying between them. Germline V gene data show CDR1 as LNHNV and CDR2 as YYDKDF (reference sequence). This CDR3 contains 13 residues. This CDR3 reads CATSRADSDGYTF. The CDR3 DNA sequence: TGTGCCACCAGCAGGGCCGACAGTGATGGCTACACCTTC.

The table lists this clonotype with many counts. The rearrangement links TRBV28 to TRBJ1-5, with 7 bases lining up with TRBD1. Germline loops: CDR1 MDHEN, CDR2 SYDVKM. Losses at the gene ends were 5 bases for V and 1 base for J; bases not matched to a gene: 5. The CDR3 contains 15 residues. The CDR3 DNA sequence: TGTGCCAGCAGTACTTACAGGGGAAGCAATCAGCCCCAGCATTTT. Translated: CASSTYRGSNQPQHF.

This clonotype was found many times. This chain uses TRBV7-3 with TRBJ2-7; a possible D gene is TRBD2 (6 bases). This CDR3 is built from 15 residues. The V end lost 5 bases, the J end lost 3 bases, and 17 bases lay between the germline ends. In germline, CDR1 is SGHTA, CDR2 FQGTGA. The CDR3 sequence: CASSPKVGRSYEQYF. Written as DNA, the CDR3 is TGTGCCAGCAGCCCAAAGGTTGGGAGGAGCTACGAGCAGTACTTC.

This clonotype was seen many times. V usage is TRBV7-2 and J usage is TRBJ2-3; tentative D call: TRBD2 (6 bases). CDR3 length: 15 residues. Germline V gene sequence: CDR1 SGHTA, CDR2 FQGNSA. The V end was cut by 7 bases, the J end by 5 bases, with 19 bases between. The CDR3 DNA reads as TGTGCCAGCACCCGAGGCGGGACGGGGAGAGATACGCAGTATTTT. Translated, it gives CASTRGGTGRDTQYF. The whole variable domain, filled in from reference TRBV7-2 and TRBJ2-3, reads GAGVSQSPSNKVTEKGKDVELRCDPISGHTALYWYRQSLGQGLEFLIYFQGNSAPDKSGLPSDRFSAERTGGSVSTLTIQRTQQEDSAVYLCASTRGGTGRDTQYFGPGTRLTVL.

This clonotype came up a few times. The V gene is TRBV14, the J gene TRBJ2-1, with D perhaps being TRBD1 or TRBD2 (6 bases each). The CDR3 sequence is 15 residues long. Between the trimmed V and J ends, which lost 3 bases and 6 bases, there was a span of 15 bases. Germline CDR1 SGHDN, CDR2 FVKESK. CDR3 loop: CASSHPRTAGNEQFF. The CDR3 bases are TGTGCCAGCAGCCACCCAAGGACAGCGGGCAATGAGCAGTTCTTC.

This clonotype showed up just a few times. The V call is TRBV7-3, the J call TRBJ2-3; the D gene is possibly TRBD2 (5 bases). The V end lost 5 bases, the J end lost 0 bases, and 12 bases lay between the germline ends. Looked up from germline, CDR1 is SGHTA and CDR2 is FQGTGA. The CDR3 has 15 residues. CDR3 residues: CASSPRTSSTDTQYF. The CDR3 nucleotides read TGTGCCAGCAGCCCGCGGACTTCTAGCACAGATACGCAGTATTTT.

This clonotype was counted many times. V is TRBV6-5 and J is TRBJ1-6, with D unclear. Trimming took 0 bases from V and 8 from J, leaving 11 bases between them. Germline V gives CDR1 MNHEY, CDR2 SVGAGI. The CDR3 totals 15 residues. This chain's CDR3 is CASSYSRTGDSPLHF. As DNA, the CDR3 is TGTGCCAGCAGTTACTCGCGCACGGGTGATTCACCCCTCCACTTT.

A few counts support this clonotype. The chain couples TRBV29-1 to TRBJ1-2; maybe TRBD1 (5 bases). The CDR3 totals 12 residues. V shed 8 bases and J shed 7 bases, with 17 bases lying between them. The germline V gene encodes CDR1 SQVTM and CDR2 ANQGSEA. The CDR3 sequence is CSSWGGRFGYTF. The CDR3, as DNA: TGCAGCTCCTGGGGGGGGAGATTTGGCTACACCTTC.

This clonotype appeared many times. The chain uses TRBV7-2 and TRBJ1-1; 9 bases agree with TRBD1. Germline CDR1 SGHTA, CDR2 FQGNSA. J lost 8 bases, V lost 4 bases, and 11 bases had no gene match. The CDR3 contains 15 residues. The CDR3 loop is CASSSVDRGPREAFF. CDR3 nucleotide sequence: TGTGCCAGCAGCTCCGTGGACAGGGGTCCCAGAGAAGCTTTCTTT. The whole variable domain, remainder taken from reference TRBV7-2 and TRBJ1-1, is GAGVSQSPSNKVTEKGKDVELRCDPISGHTALYWYRQSLGQGLEFLIYFQGNSAPDKSGLPSDRFSAERTGGSVSTLTIQRTQQEDSAVYLCASSSVDRGPREAFFGQGTRLTVV.

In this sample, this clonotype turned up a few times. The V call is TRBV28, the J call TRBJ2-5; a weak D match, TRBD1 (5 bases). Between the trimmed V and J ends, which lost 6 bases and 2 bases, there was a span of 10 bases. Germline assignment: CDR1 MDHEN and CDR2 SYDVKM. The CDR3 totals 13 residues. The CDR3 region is CASRQTEQETQYF. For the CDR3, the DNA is TGTGCCAGCAGACAGACAGAGCAAGAGACCCAGTACTTC.

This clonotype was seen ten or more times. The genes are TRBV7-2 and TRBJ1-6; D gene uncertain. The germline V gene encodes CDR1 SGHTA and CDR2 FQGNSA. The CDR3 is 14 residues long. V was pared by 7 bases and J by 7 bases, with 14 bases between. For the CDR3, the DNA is TGTGCCAGCACCAGGAAGGGCTCCAATTCACCCCTCCACTTT. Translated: CASTRKGSNSPLHF.

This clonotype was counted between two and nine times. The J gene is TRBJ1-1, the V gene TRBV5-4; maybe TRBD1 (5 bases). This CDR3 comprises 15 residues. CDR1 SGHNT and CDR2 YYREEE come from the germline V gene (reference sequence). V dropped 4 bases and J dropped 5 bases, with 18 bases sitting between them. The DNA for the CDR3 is TGTGCCAGCAGCCCGGTGGAGGGGCGATTAACTGAAGCTTTCTTT. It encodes CASSPVEGRLTEAFF. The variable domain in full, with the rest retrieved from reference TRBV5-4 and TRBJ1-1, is ETGVTQSPTHLIKTRGQQVTLRCSSQSGHNTVSWYQQALGQGPQFIFQYYREEENGRGNFPPRFSGLQFPNYSSELNVNALELDDSALYLCASSPVEGRLTEAFFGQGTRLTVV.

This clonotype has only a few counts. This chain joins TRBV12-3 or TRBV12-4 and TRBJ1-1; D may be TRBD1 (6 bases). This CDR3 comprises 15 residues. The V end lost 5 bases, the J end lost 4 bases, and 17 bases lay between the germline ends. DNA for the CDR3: TGTGCCAGCAGTCCCCGGGGGGGCAGAGCCACTGAAGCTTTCTTT. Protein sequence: CASSPRGGRATEAFF.

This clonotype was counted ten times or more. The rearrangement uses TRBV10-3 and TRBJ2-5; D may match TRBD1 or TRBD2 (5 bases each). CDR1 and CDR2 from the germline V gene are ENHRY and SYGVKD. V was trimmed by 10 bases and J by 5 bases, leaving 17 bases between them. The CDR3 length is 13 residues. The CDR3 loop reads CASRGDLVETQYF. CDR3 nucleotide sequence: TGTGCCAGCCGAGGGGATTTAGTCGAGACCCAGTACTTC.

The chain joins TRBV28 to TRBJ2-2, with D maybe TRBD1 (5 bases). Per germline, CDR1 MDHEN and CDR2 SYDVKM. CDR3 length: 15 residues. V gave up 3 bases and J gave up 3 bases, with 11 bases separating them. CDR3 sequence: CASSLGQADTGELFF. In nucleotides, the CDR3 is TGTGCCAGCAGTTTGGGGCAGGCGGACACCGGGGAGCTGTTTTTT.

The CDR3 DNA follows: TGCAGTGCTAGAGTTCGACCGGGACAGGGGGCCCGAGGGAGCAGGAACATTCAGTACTTC. Protein: CSARVRPGQGARGSRNIQYF. V usage is TRBV20-1 and J usage is TRBJ2-4, with 12 bases identical to TRBD1. The ends lost 1 base at V and 7 bases at J; junction bases unmatched: 20. The CDR3 has 20 residues. Germline V gives CDR1 DFQATT, CDR2 SNEGSKA (reference sequence).

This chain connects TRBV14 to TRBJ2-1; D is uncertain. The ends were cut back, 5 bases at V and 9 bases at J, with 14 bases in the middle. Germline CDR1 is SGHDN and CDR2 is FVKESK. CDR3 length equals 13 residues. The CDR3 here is CASSSFVVGEQFF. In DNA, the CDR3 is TGTGCCAGCAGCTCTTTCGTGGTGGGTGAGCAGTTCTTC.